This T cell receptor beta chain was captured in a study of blood T cells in healthy people across ages. Together with a sample-barcoded 5' primer, a J-beta primer mix was included in a second PCR lasting roughly 6 to 12 cycles. TCRdb called the 5' RACE reads again in MiXCR, with one record for every CDR3 protein. This table has some 1.4 million distinct CDR3 sequences, roughly 40% appearing once. V dropped 1 base and J dropped 4; count of bases not matched to a gene: 13. Looked up from germline, CDR1 is SGHVS and CDR2 is FNYEAQ. CDR3 length equals 18 residues. Remarks on this clonotype: Its antigen is unidentified.

Study-level results: Estimated diversity, derived from one million T cells, was regarded as an underestimate.

This chain joins TRBV7-6 and TRBJ2-7; 10 bases are a match to TRBD2. The TCR comes from a woman between 18 and 30 years old in good health. Material for sequencing was blood. The CDR3 DNA follows: TGTGCCAGCAGCTTAGACTCCATTAGCGGGGGGAACGTGTACGAGCAGTACTTC. Translation: CASSLDSISGGNVYEQYF.